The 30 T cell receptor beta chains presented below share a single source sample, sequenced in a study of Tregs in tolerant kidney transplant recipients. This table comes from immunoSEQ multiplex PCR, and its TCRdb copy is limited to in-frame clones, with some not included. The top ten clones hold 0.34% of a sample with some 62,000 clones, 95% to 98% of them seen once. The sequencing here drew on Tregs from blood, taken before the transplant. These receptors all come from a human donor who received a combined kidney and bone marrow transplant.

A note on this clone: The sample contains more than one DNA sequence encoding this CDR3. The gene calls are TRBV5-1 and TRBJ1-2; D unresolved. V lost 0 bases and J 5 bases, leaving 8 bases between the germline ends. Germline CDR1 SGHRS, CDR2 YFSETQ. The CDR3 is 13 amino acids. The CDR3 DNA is TGCGCCAGCAGCTTGGCGGGAGGGTATGGCTACACCTTC. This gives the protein CASSLAGGYGYTF.

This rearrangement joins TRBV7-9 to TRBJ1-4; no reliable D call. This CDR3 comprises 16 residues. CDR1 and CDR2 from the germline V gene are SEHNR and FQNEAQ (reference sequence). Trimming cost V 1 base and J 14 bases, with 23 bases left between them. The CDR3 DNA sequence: TGTGCCAGCAGCTTAGTAATGGGGTCAGTTCGGGATTTCCTGTTTTTT. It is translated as CASSLVMGSVRDFLFF.

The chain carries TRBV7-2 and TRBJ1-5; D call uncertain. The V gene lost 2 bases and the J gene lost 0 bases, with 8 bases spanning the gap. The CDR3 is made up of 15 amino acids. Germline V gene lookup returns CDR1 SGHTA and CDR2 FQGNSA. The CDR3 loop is CASSLTTASNQPQHF. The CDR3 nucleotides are TGTGCCAGCAGCTTAACTACGGCTAGCAATCAGCCCCAGCATTTT.

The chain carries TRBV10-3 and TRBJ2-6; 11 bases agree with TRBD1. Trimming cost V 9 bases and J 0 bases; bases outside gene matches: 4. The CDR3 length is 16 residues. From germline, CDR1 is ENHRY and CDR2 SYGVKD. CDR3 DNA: TGTGCCATGGGACAGGGGGTGAACTCTGGGGCCAACGTCCTGACTTTC. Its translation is CAMGQGVNSGANVLTF.

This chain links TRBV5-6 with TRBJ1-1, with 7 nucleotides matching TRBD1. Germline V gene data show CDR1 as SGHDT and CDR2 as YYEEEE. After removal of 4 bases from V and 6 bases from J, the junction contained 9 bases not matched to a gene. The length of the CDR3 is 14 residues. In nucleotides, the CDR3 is TGTGCCAGCAGCCACCAAACAGGGGCAGCTGAAGCTTTCTTT. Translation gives CASSHQTGAAEAFF.

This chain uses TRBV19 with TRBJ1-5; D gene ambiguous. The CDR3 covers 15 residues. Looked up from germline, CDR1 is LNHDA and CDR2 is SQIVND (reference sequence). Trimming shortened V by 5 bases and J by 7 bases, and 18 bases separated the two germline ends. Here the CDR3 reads CASSPKAQTRQPQHF. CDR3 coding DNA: TGTGCCAGTAGTCCTAAGGCACAGACCCGACAGCCCCAGCATTTT.

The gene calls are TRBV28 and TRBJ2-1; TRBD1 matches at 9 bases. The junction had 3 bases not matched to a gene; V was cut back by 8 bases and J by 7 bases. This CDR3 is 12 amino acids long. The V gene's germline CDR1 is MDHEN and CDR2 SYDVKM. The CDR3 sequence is CASGTGSNEQFF. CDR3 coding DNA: TGTGCCAGCGGGACAGGGAGTAATGAGCAGTTCTTC.

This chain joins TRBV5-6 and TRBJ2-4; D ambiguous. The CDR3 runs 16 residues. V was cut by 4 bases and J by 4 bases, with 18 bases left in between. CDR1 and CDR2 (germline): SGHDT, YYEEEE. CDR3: CASSRPSQYPKNIQYF. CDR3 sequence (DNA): TGTGCCAGCAGCCGGCCCTCACAGTACCCAAAAAACATTCAGTACTTC.

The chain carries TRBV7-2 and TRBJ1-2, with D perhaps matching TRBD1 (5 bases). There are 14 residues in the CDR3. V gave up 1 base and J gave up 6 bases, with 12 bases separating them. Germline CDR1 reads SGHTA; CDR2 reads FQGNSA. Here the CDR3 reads CASSLVVRVDGYTF. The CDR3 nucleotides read TGTGCCAGCAGCTTAGTAGTCAGGGTGGATGGCTACACCTTC.

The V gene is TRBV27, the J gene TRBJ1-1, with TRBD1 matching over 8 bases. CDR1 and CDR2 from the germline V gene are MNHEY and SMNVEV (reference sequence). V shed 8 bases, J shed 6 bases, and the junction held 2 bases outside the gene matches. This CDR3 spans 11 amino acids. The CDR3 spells CASSRGPEAFF. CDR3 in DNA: TGTGCCAGCTCCAGGGGGCCTGAAGCTTTCTTT.

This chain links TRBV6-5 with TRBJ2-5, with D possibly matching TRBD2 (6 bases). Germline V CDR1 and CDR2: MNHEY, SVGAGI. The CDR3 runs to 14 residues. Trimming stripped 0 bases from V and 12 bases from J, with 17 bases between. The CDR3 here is CASSYSTQSGPKYF. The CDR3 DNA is TGTGCCAGCAGTTACTCGACCCAGAGCGGGCCCAAGTACTTC.

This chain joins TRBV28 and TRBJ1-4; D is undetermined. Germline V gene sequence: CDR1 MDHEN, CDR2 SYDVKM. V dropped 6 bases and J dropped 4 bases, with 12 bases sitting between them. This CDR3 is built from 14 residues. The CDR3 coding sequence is TGTGCCAGCAGCGGCGGCATCTATAATGAAAAACTGTTTTTT. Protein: CASSGGIYNEKLFF.

CDR3 protein: CASSKEGQGLEAFF. DNA for the CDR3: TGTGCCAGCAGCAAAGAGGGACAGGGCCTCGAAGCTTTCTTT. The chain has TRBV21-1 and TRBJ1-1; whether TRBD1, the table's D call, matches the DNA was not checked. TRBV21-1 is annotated as a pseudogene. The CDR3 consists of 14 residues.

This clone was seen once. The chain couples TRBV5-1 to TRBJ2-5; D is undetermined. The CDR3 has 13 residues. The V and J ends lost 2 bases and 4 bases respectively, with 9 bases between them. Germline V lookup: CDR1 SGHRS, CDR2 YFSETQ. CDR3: CASSFGFSETQYF. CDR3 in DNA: TGCGCCAGCAGCTTCGGGTTCTCAGAGACCCAGTACTTC.

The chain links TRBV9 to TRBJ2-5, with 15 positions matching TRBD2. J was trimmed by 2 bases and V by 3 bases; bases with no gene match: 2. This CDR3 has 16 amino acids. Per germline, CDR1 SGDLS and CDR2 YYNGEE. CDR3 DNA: TGTGCCAGCAGCGCGGGACTAGCGGGAGGACAAGAGACCCAGTACTTC. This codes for CASSAGLAGGQETQYF.

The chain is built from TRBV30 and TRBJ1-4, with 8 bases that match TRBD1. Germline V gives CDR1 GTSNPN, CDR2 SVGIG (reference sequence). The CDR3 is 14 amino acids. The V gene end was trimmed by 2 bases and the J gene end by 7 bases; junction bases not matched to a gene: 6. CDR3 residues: CAWSFRGRGEKLFF. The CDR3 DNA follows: TGTGCCTGGAGTTTCAGGGGGCGAGGTGAAAAACTGTTTTTT.

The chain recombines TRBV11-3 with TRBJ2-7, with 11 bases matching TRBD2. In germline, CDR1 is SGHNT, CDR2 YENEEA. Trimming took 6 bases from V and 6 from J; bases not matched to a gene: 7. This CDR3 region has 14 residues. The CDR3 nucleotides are TGTGCCAGCAGGGTAGCGGGAGGGCCCCTCGAGCAGTACTTC. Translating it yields CASRVAGGPLEQYF.

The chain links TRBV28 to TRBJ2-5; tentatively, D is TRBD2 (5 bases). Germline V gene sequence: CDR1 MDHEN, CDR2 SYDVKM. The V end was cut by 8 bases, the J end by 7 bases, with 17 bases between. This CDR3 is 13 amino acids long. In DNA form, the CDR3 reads TGTGCCAGCTACTCTCGGGGTGTAGGGACCCAGTACTTC. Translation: CASYSRGVGTQYF.

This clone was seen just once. In nucleotides, the CDR3 is TGTGCCAGCTCACGGACTAGCGGGGGGACCTACGAGCAGTACTTC. This translates into CASSRTSGGTYEQYF. The chain links TRBV18 to TRBJ2-7; TRBD2 matches at 14 bases. The length of the CDR3 is 15 residues. The V segment lost 4 bases and the J segment 2 bases; nucleotides outside the gene matches: 1. Germline CDR1 is KGHSH and CDR2 is LQKENI.

The CDR3 region is CASSKTGEIDYTF. The CDR3 DNA follows: TGTGCCAGCAGCAAAACAGGGGAGATTGACTACACCTTC. This chain links TRBV25-1 with TRBJ1-2, with TRBD1 identical over 7 bases. This CDR3 has 13 amino acids. J gave up 10 bases and V 6 bases, and 11 bases lay outside the gene matches. Germline loops: CDR1 MGHDK, CDR2 SYGVNS.

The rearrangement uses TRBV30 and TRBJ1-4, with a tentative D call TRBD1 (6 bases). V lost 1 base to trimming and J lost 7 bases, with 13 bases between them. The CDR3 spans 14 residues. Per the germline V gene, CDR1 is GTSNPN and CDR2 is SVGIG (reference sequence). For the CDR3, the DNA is TGTGCCTGGAGTGATGGACAGCCGGGTGAAAAACTGTTTTTT. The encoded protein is CAWSDGQPGEKLFF.

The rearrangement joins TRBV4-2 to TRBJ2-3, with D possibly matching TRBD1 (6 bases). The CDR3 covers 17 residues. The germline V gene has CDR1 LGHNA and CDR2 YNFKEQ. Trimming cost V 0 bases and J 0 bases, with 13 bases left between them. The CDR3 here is CASSQDSDRTSTDTQYF. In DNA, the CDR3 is TGTGCCAGCAGCCAAGATTCCGACAGGACTAGCACAGATACGCAGTATTTT.

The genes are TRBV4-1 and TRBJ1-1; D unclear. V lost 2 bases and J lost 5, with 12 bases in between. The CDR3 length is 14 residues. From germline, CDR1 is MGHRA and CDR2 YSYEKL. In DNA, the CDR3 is TGCGCCAGCAGCCAAACGTGGGCCGTAACTGAAGCTTTCTTT. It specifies CASSQTWAVTEAFF.

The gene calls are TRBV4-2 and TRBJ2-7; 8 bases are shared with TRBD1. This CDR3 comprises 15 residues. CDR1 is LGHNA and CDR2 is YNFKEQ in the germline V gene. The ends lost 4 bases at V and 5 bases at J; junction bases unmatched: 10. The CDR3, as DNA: TGTGCCAGCAGCCGCCAAGGGGCAGGGGGCCACGAGCAGTACTTC. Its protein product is CASSRQGAGGHEQYF.

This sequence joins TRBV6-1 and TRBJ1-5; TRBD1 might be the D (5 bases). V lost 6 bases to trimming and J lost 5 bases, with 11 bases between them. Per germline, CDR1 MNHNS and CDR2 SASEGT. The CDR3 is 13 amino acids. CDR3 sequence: CASRFIGDQPQHF. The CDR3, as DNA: TGTGCCAGCAGATTTATAGGGGATCAGCCCCAGCATTTT.

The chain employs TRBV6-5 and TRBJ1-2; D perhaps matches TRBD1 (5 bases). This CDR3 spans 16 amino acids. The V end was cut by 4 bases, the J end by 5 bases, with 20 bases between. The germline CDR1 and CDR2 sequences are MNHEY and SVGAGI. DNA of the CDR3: TGTGCCAGCAGTTTGGGGCCAGGGATGGATGGGTATGGCTACACCTTC. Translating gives CASSLGPGMDGYGYTF.

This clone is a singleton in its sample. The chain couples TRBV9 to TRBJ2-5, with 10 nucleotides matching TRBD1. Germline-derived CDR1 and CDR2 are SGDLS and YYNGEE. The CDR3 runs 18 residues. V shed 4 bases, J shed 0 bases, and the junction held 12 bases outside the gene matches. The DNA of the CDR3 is TGTGCCAGCAGCCCGAGGGACAGGGGAACCAGAAACCAAGAGACCCAGTACTTC. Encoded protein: CASSPRDRGTRNQETQYF.

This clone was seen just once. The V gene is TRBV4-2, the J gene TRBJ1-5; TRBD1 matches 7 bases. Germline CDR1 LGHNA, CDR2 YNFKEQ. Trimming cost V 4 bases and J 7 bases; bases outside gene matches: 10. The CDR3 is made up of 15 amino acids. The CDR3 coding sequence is TGTGCCAGCAGCCCGCAGGGGGTGGTCGACCAGCCCCAGCATTTT. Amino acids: CASSPQGVVDQPQHF.

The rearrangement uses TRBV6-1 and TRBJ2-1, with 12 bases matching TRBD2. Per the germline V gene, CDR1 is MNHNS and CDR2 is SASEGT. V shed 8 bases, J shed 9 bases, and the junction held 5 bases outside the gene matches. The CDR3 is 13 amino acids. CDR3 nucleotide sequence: TGTGCCAGCGAACTAGCGGGAGGAGGTGAGCAGTTCTTC. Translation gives CASELAGGGEQFF.

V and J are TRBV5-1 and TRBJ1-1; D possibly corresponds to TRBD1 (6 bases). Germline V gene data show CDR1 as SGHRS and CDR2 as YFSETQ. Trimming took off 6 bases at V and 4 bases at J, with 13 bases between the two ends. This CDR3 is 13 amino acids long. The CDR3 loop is CASTEGVSTEAFF. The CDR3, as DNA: TGCGCCAGCACAGAGGGGGTTAGCACTGAAGCTTTCTTT.